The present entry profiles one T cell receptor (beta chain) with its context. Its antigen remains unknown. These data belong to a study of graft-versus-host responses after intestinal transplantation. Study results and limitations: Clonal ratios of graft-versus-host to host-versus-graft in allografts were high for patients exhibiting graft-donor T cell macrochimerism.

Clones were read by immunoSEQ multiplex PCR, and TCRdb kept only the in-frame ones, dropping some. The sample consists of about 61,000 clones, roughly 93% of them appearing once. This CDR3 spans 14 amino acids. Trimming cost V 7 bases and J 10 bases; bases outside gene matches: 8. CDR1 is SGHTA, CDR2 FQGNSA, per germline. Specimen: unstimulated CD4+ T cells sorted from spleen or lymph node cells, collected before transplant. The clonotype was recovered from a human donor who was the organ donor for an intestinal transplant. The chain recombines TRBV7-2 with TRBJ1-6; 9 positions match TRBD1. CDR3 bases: TGTGCCAGCACCCCGGGACAGGGAGAATCACCCCTCCACTTT. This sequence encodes CASTPGQGESPLHF.